This T cell receptor beta chain is drawn from a study of T cell responses to AZD1222 COVID-19 vaccine. General observations from the study: There were repertoire samples only from the period after the peak T cell response. Donors skewed white British and female; clonal diversity was possibly underestimated.

The V and J ends lost 10 bases and 3 bases, in that order; junction bases with no gene match: 6. This CDR3 has 13 amino acids. Looked up from germline, CDR1 is MDHEN and CDR2 is SYDVKM. Assay: immunoSEQ multiplex PCR; the TCRdb copy retains only in-frame clones and omits some. The table includes approximately 100,000 clones, about nine tenths detected once. The count of this clone is one. Its antigen remains unidentified. The sample was peripheral blood, taken 28 days after the second AZD1222 dose. The TCR comes from an adult who received the AZD1222 COVID-19 vaccine. V gene TRBV28 combines with J gene TRBJ2-1; TRBD2 matches 7 bases. The CDR3 sequence is CATGRGFYNEQFF. The CDR3 bases are TGTGCCACCGGGCGGGGGTTCTACAATGAGCAGTTCTTC.